Described below is a single TCR beta chain sequence and its context. This table comes from immunoSEQ multiplex PCR, and its TCRdb copy is limited to in-frame clones, with some not included. The sample contains over 30,000 clones, around 90% of which appear only once. This specimen comes from a study of T cell changes during pregnancy in multiple sclerosis. There are 16 residues in the CDR3. Germline lookup yields CDR1 MNHEY and CDR2 SMNVEV (reference sequence). V gave up 4 bases and J gave up 6 bases; unmatched junction bases: 7. The origin of this receptor is a female donor with multiple sclerosis, enrolled in a pregnancy study. The sample was CD4+ T cells from peripheral blood mononuclear cells, taken before pregnancy. The chain employs TRBV27 and TRBJ1-4; 11 bases agree with TRBD1. DNA of the CDR3: TGTGCCAGCAGTTATGGACAGGGGGCCCTATATGAAAAACTGTTTTTT. This gives the protein CASSYGQGALYEKLFF.